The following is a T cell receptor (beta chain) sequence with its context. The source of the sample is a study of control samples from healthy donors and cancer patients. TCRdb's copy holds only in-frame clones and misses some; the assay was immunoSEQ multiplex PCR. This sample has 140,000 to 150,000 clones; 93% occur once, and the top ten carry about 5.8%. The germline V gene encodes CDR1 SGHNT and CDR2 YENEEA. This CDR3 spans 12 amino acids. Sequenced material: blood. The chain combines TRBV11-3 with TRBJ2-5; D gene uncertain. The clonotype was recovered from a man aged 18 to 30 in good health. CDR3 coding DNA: TGTCCGAGCCGGGTCATCCAAGAGACCCAGTACTTC. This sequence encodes CPSRVIQETQYF.